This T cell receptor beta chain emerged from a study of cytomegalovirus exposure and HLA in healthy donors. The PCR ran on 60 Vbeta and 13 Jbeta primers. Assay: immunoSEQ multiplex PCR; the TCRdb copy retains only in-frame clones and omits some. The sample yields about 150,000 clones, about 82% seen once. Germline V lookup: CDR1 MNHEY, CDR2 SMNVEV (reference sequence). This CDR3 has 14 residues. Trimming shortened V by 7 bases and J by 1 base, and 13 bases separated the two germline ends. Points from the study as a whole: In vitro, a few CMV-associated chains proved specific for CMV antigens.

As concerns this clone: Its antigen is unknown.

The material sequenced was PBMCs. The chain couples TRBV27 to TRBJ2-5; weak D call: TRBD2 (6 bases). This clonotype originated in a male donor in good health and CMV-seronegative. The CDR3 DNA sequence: TGTGCCAGCAACACTAGCTTTTGCCAAGAGACCCAGTACTTC. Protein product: CASNTSFCQETQYF.